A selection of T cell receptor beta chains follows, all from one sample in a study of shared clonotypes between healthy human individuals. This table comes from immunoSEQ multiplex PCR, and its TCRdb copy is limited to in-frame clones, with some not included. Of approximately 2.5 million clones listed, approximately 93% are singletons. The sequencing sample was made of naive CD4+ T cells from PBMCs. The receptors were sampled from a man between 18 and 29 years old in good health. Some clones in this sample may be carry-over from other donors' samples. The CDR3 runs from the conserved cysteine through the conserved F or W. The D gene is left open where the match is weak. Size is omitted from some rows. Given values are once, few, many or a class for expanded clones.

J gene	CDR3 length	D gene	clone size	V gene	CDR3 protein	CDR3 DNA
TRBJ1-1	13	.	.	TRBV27	CASSLVRGGLAFF	TGTGCCAGCAGTTTAGTTCGGGGGGGGCTCGCTTTCTTT
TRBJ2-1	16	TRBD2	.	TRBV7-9	CASSALRGGFPNEQFF	TGTGCCAGCAGCGCTCTCCGGGGAGGGTTTCCCAATGAGCAGTTCTTC
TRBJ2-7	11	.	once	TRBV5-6	CASSSGGEQYF	TGTGCCAGCAGCAGCGGCGGCGAGCAGTACTTC
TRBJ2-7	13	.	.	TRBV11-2	CASSLADLYEQYF	TGTGCCAGCAGCTTAGCTGACCTCTACGAGCAGTACTTC
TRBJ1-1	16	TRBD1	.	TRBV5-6	CASSYRQGAMNTEAFF	TGTGCCAGCAGCTACCGGCAGGGGGCTATGAACACTGAAGCTTTCTTT
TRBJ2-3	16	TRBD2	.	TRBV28	CASKEFPSGRADTQYF	TGTGCCAGCAAGGAGTTCCCTAGCGGGAGGGCAGATACGCAGTATTTT
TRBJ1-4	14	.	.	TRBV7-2	CASSFGQIREKLFF	TGTGCCAGCAGCTTTGGACAGATTCGAGAAAAACTGTTTTTT
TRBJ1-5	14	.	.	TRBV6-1	CASSDGGGGQPQHF	TGTGCCAGCAGTGATGGCGGTGGGGGTCAGCCCCAGCATTTT
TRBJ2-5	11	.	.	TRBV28	CASSLKGEQYF	TGTGCCAGCAGCTTGAAGGGGGAGCAGTACTTC
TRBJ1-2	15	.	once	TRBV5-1	CASTTFRVSNYGYTF	TGCGCCAGCACTACCTTCAGGGTGAGTAACTATGGCTACACCTTC
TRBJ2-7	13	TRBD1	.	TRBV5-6	CASSRGQHYEQYF	TGTGCCAGCAGCCGGGGACAGCACTACGAGCAGTACTTC
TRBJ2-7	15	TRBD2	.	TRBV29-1	CSAAGTSGSPYEQYF	TGCAGCGCCGCCGGGACTAGCGGGAGCCCCTACGAGCAGTACTTC
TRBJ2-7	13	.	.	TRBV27	CASGDEGRYEQYF	TGTGCCAGCGGGGACGAAGGCCGCTACGAGCAGTACTTC
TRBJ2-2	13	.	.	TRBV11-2	CASSLWDTGELFF	TGTGCCAGCAGCTTGTGGGACACCGGGGAGCTGTTTTTT
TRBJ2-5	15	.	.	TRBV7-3	CASSLRGVYQETQYF	TGTGCCAGCAGCTTAAGGGGGGTATACCAAGAGACCCAGTACTTC
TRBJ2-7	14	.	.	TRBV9	CASNGLGGAYEQYF	TGTGCCAGCAACGGACTGGGCGGAGCCTACGAGCAGTACTTC
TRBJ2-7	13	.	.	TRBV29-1	CSVEDRTSYEQYF	TGCAGCGTTGAAGATCGGACAAGCTACGAGCAGTACTTC
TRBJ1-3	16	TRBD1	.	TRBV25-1	CASTSGQGFSGNTIYF	TGTGCCAGCACTTCGGGACAGGGGTTTAGTGGAAACACCATATATTTT
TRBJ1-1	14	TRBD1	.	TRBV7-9	CASSFGQANTEAFF	TGTGCCAGCAGCTTTGGACAGGCGAACACTGAAGCTTTCTTT
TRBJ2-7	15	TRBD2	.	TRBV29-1	CSERLAGGQAYEQYF	TGCAGCGAGCGACTAGCGGGAGGGCAGGCATACGAGCAGTACTTC
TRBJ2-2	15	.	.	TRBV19	CASSKGLSNTGELFF	TGTGCCAGTAGTAAGGGACTTAGTAACACCGGGGAGCTGTTTTTT
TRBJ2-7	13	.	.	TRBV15	CATSAGSLVEQYF	TGTGCCACCAGCGCGGGATCCCTTGTTGAGCAGTACTTC
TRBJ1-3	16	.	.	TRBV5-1	CASSLAPAGVGNTIYF	TGCGCCAGCAGCTTGGCACCGGCAGGGGTTGGAAACACCATATATTTT
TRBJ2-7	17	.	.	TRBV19	CASSPPRRDRSSYEQYF	TGTGCCAGTAGTCCCCCGCGCAGGGACCGATCCTCCTACGAGCAGTACTTC
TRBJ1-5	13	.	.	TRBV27	CASSLHGNQPQHF	TGTGCCAGCAGCCTACATGGAAATCAGCCCCAGCATTTT
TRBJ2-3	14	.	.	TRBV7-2	CASSREGPPDTQYF	TGTGCCAGCAGCCGGGAAGGGCCCCCAGATACGCAGTATTTT
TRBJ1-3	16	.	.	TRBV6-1	CASSEVAGLTGNTIYF	TGTGCCAGCAGTGAAGTCGCAGGGTTAACTGGAAACACCATATATTTT
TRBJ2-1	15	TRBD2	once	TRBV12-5	CASGLGLIAGNEQFF	TGTGCTAGTGGTTTGGGGCTTATAGCGGGAAATGAGCAGTTCTTC
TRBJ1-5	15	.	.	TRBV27	CASSWGAGSNQPQHF	TGTGCCAGCAGCTGGGGGGCAGGTAGCAATCAGCCCCAGCATTTT
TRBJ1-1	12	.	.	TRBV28	CASIGLATEAFF	TGTGCCAGCATCGGTTTGGCGACTGAAGCTTTCTTT
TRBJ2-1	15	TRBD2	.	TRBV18	CASSSGTSSYNEQFF	TGTGCCAGCTCATCCGGGACTAGCTCCTACAATGAGCAGTTCTTC
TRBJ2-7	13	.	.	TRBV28	CASRPGQGYEQYF	TGTGCCAGCCGACCGGGGCAGGGGTACGAGCAGTACTTC
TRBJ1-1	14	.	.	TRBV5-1	CASSLGTGNAEAFF	TGCGCCAGCAGCTTGGGGACTGGGAACGCTGAAGCTTTCTTT
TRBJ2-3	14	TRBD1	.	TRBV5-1	CASRKGAGPDTQYF	TGCGCCAGCAGAAAGGGGGCTGGGCCAGATACGCAGTATTTT
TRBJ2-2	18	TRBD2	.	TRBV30	CAWSVRRPGLDYTGELFF	TGTGCCTGGAGTGTGCGTCGGCCGGGACTAGATTACACCGGGGAGCTGTTTTTT
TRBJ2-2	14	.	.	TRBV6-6	CASSREMNTGELFF	TGTGCCAGCAGCCGAGAGATGAACACCGGGGAGCTGTTTTTT
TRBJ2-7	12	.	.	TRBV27	CASSPVGYEQYF	TGTGCCAGCAGTCCCGTCGGGTACGAGCAGTACTTC
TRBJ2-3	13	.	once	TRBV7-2	CASSSTSTDTQYF	TGTGCCAGCAGCTCGACTAGCACAGATACGCAGTATTTT
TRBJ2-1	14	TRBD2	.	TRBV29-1	CSGASGLSYNEQFF	TGCTCCGGGGCTAGCGGGCTCTCCTACAATGAGCAGTTCTTC
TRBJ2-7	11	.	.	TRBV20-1	CSARPYYEQYF	TGCAGTGCTCGGCCGTACTACGAGCAGTACTTC
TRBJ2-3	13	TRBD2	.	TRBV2	CASSGTSAELLYF	TGTGCCAGCAGCGGGACTAGCGCCGAGCTTTTGTATTTT
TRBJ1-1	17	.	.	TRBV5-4	CASSLLAGALLNTEAFF	TGTGCCAGCAGCTTGCTTGCAGGGGCCCTTTTAAACACTGAAGCTTTCTTT
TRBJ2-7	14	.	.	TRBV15	CATSRGGALDEQYF	TGTGCCACCAGCAGAGGAGGGGCTCTAGACGAGCAGTACTTC
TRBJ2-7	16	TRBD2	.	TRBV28	CASSPTGRGSSYEQYF	TGTGCCAGCAGTCCGACGGGGCGCGGGAGTTCCTACGAGCAGTACTTC
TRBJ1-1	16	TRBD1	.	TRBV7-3	CASSLTQGAENTEAFF	TGTGCCAGCAGCTTAACACAGGGGGCGGAGAACACTGAAGCTTTCTTT
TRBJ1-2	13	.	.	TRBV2	CASSPKGGNGYTF	TGTGCCAGCAGCCCCAAGGGGGGTAATGGCTACACCTTC